This T cell receptor beta chain was obtained from a study of T cell changes during pregnancy in multiple sclerosis. CDR3 length equals 15 residues. Germline V gene sequence: CDR1 LNHDA, CDR2 SQIVND (reference sequence). Trimming at V came to 11 bases and at J to 4 bases, leaving 16 bases not matched to a gene. Assay: immunoSEQ multiplex PCR; the TCRdb copy retains only in-frame clones and omits some. The data hold approximately 90,000 clones, with approximately 94% observed a single time. The sequence was obtained from a female donor with multiple sclerosis, enrolled in a pregnancy study. The material was peripheral blood, obtained in the third trimester of pregnancy. The gene calls are TRBV19 and TRBJ1-2; 7 nucleotides agree with TRBD1. The CDR3 loop reads CASQPYRGMAYGYTF. CDR3 DNA: TGTGCCTCTCAACCCTACAGGGGAATGGCCTATGGCTACACCTTC.